This TCR beta chain was sequenced in a study of blood T cell repertoires in COVID-19. Ages ranged from about 18 to 89 years, with residence in around 24 US areas. Participant-reported clinical history was the basis for cohort assignment. TCRdb's table, derived via immunoSEQ multiplex PCR, lists solely in-frame clones and lacks some. Seen here are about 250,000 clones, roughly 85% observed once, and the top ten hold around 9.8%. V dropped 3 bases and J dropped 6 bases, with 13 bases sitting between them. Germline CDR1 is GTSNPN and CDR2 is SVGIG (reference sequence). The CDR3 is 13 amino acids. The V gene is TRBV30, the J gene TRBJ2-3; weak D call: TRBD2 (6 bases). The receptor comes from a woman aged 45-60 years with acute COVID-19. Sample: PBMCs or T cells enriched from blood (not recorded which). The CDR3 coding sequence is TGTGCCTGGAGCGTCGGGACTCCCGATACGCAGTATTTT. Translation gives CAWSVGTPDTQYF.